This is a list of T cell receptor beta chains from one sample in a study of T cell responses to AZD1222 COVID-19 vaccine. Assay: immunoSEQ multiplex PCR; the TCRdb copy retains only in-frame clones and omits some. The repertoire holds 75,000 to 100,000 clones, with approximately 85% as singletons. Sample: peripheral blood, taken on day 0 of AZD1222 vaccination. These receptors originate from an adult in good health. CDR3s include the opening cysteine and the closing phenylalanine or tryptophan. Fields, in order: J gene, V gene, D gene, clone size, CDR3 protein, CDR3 DNA. D genes are given only for firm matches. Rows give clone size only sometimes, using once, few, many, or a class for an expanded clone.

>TRBJ1-2|TRBV11-2|TRBD1|.
CASSYGTGRYGYTF
TGTGCCAGCAGCTACGGGACAGGGAGATATGGCTACACCTTC
>TRBJ2-7|TRBV19|.|.
CASLGAYEQYF
TGTGCCAGCCTAGGGGCCTACGAGCAGTACTTC
>TRBJ1-4|TRBV5-5|.|.
CASSSSDRKLFF
TGTGCCAGCAGCTCTTCTGACAGAAAACTGTTTTTT
>TRBJ1-2|TRBV5-8|TRBD1|.
CASSSTGGWGYTF
TGTGCCAGCAGCTCGACAGGGGGCTGGGGCTACACCTTC
>TRBJ2-3|TRBV7-9|TRBD2|once
CASSGDYTDTQYF
TGTGCCAGCAGCGGGGACTACACAGATACGCAGTATTTT
>TRBJ2-7|TRBV7-9|.|.
CASSAVVSYEQYF
TGTGCCAGCAGTGCGGTTGTTTCGTACGAGCAGTACTTC
>TRBJ2-5|TRBV7-7|.|.
CASASSRRAAQYF
TGTGCTAGCGCATCCTCCAGGCGTGCGGCCCAGTACTTC
>TRBJ2-4|TRBV6-5|TRBD1|few
CASSYLNRGQGNIQYF
TGTGCCAGCAGTTACTTAAACAGGGGGCAGGGGAACATTCAGTACTTC
>TRBJ2-2|TRBV5-1|.|.
CASSNRLLDTGELFF
TGCGCCAGCAGCAATCGACTCCTTGACACCGGGGAGCTGTTTTTT
>TRBJ2-2|TRBV7-3|TRBD1|.
CASSQQGAGTGELFF
TGTGCCAGCAGCCAACAGGGGGCGGGCACCGGGGAGCTGTTTTTT
>TRBJ2-5|TRBV29-1|.|.
CSVELSAQETQYF
TGCAGCGTTGAGCTCTCAGCACAAGAGACCCAGTACTTC
>TRBJ2-5|TRBV6-2/TRBV6-3|TRBD1|.
CASSLTGGKTQYF
TGTGCCAGCAGCTTGACAGGGGGCAAGACCCAGTACTTC
>TRBJ1-5|TRBV10-3|.|.
CAISESMGKGQNQPQHF
TGTGCCATCAGTGAGTCAATGGGGAAAGGGCAGAATCAGCCCCAGCATTTT
>TRBJ2-2|TRBV6-5|.|.
CASTGLLNTGELFF
TGTGCTTCAACGGGACTCTTGAACACCGGGGAGCTGTTTTTT
>TRBJ1-1|TRBV3-1/TRBV3-2|.|.
CASSQGGSAAAFF
TGTGCCAGCAGCCAAGGAGGGTCGGCGGCAGCTTTCTTT
>TRBJ2-1|TRBV12-3/TRBV12-4|TRBD2|.
CASSSLAGGKQFF
TGTGCCAGCAGTTCTCTAGCGGGGGGCAAGCAGTTCTTC
>TRBJ1-6|TRBV4-1|.|few
CASSQPSGNSPLHF
TGCGCCAGCAGCCAACCGTCGGGAAATTCACCCCTCCACTTT
>TRBJ1-2|TRBV6-5|TRBD1|.
CASGDRGEGYGYTF
TGTGCCAGCGGCGACAGGGGCGAGGGCTATGGCTACACCTTC
>TRBJ2-1|TRBV18|.|.
CASSPGTSGEQFF
TGTGCCAGCTCACCTGGGACCTCAGGTGAGCAGTTCTTC
>TRBJ2-7|TRBV9|.|.
CASSPQSLRYEQYF
TGTGCCAGCAGCCCACAGTCTCTCCGCTACGAGCAGTACTTC
>TRBJ2-7|TRBV11-2|.|few
CASSFPGLYEQYF
TGTGCCAGCAGCTTCCCGGGACTCTACGAGCAGTACTTC
>TRBJ2-5|TRBV6-5|.|.
CASSYGASDQETQYF
TGTGCCAGCAGTTACGGAGCCAGCGACCAAGAGACCCAGTACTTC
>TRBJ1-1|TRBV4-3|.|.
CASSQDERLNTEAFF
TGCGCCAGCAGCCAAGATGAACGGCTGAACACTGAAGCTTTCTTT
>TRBJ1-2|TRBV5-1|.|.
CASSPLGGGDYGYTF
TGCGCCAGCAGCCCCCTCGGGGGAGGGGACTATGGCTACACCTTC
>TRBJ1-5|TRBV9|.|.
CASSGGGQVGQPQHF
TGTGCCAGCAGCGGAGGGGGGCAGGTGGGTCAGCCCCAGCATTTT